This T cell receptor beta chain was sequenced for a study of cytomegalovirus exposure and HLA in healthy donors. CDR1 and CDR2 from the germline V gene are SGHTA and FQGNSA. The CDR3 has 14 residues. V was pared by 1 base and J by 2 bases, with 9 bases between. This clone was seen a single time. PCR employed 60 Vbeta and 13 Jbeta primers. TCRdb's copy holds only in-frame clones and misses some; the assay was immunoSEQ multiplex PCR. Of approximately 70,000 clones listed, around 77% are singletons. The V and J genes are TRBV7-2 and TRBJ2-7; possibly TRBD1 for D (6 bases). The sample comprised PBMCs. This clonotype originated in a man aged 50 to 60 in good health and CMV-seronegative. Here the CDR3 reads CASSLVGDTYEQYF. The CDR3 coding sequence is TGTGCCAGCAGCTTAGTTGGGGACACCTACGAGCAGTACTTC. The full variable domain, rest sourced from reference TRBV7-2 and TRBJ2-7, is GAGVSQSPSNKVTEKGKDVELRCDPISGHTALYWYRQSLGQGLEFLIYFQGNSAPDKSGLPSDRFSAERTGGSVSTLTIQRTQQEDSAVYLCASSLVGDTYEQYFGPGTRLTVT.